These T cell receptor beta chains were read from a single sample in a study of CXCR3-negative and CXCR3-positive naive CD8 T cells. TCRdb reprocessed the 5' RACE reads and stores each CDR3 protein as one record, lacking DNA. The sample is made up of tens of thousands of distinct CDR3 sequences, and the top ten hold roughly a quarter of it. Material: memory CD8+ T cells from blood. These TCRs come from a human donor in good health. Some clones in this sample may be carry-over from other donors' samples. Both conserved end residues are part of each CDR3.

length	V	J	CDR3
14	TRBV5-5	TRBJ2-7	CASSLGGGSYEQYF
14	TRBV6-2/TRBV6-3	TRBJ2-7	CASSFRSGSYEQYF
15	TRBV29-1	TRBJ2-1	CSVAREGRYNDEQFF
14	TRBV6-2/TRBV6-3	TRBJ1-2	CASNTDGDLYGYTF
15	TRBV20-1	TRBJ2-7	CSASTLTSGDHEQYF
11	TRBV12-3/TRBV12-4	TRBJ2-2	CASSMDVGVFF
11	TRBV29-1	TRBJ1-1	CSVEAGTGTFF
17	TRBV19	TRBJ2-4	CASSIDRGVVAKNIQYF
13	TRBV27	TRBJ1-2	CASSLWSRESYTF
13	TRBV21-1	TRBJ2-7	CASSKRRRYEQYF
15	TRBV7-3	TRBJ2-1	CASSLGQGAYNEQFF
14	TRBV7-2	TRBJ1-2	CASRVSEFNYGYTF